This T cell receptor (beta chain) stems from a study of blood T cell repertoires in COVID-19. Study at large: Both acute and convalescent COVID-19 samples were obtained from the United States, Italy and Spain. T cells, B-cell-depleted T cells, or PBMCs supplied cDNA or gDNA.

Repertoires were generated with immunoSEQ multiplex PCR, while TCRdb's copy carries only in-frame clones and drops some. Among tens of thousands of clones listed, roughly 86% were seen once. This clone has more than one count but fewer than ten. This CDR3 comprises 13 residues. Germline CDR1 and CDR2: MNHEY and SVGAGI. V lost 2 bases and J lost 9, with 13 bases in between. The sample comprised peripheral blood. The rearrangement links TRBV6-5 to TRBJ1-2; D is possibly TRBD1 (6 bases). This receptor was identified in a woman older than 75 in a cohort sampled during active or convalescent COVID-19. The CDR3 DNA sequence: TGTGCCAGCAGTTACGAAACAGGGTATAGCTACACCTTC. Translating gives CASSYETGYSYTF.